The clone carrying this T cell receptor (beta chain) was recorded at least ten times. This specimen comes from a study of neurological immune-mediated disorders. Study overall: Of around 34 multiple sclerosis patients, roughly 30 were relapsing-remitting and 3 secondary progressive.

By 5'RACE with 10-nucleotide random UMIs, the cDNA was made. TCRdb recomputed calls from the 5' RACE reads with MiXCR, one row per CDR3 protein. The sample lists about 46,000 distinct CDR3 sequences, 2.5% to 3.5% occurring once. PBMCs stored at -80 C, 2 million in total, were the source of the unsorted libraries. CDR1 SGHDT and CDR2 YYEEEE come from the germline V gene. The CDR3 extends over 14 amino acids. Trimming left V 1 base short and J 1 base short, with 8 bases between. The V gene is TRBV5-6, the J gene TRBJ1-1; D unresolved. Sample: PBMCs. The origin of this receptor is a woman in her 50s with multiple sclerosis. The CDR3 DNA reads as TGTGCCAGCAGCTTGTATAAAAGGAACACTGAAGCTTTCTTT. Translation gives CASSLYKRNTEAFF.